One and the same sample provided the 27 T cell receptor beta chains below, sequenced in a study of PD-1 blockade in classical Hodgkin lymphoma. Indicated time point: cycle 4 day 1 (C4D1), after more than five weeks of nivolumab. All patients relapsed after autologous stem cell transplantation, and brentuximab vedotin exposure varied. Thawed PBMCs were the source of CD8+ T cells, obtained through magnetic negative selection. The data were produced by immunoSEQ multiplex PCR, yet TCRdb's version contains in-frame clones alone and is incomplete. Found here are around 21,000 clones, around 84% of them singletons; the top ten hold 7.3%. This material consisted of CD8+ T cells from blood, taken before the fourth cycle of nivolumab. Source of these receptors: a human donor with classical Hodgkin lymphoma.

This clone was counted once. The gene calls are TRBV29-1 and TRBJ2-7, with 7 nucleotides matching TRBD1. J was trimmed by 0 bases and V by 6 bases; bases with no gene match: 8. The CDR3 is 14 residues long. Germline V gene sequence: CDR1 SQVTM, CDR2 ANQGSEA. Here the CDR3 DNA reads TGCAGCGTCCAGGACAGGTTTAGCTCCTACGAGCAGTACTTC. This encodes CSVQDRFSSYEQYF.

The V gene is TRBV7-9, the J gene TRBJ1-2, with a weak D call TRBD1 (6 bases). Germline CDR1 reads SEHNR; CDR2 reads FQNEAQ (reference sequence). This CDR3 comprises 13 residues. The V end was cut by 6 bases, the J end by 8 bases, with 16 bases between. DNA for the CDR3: TGTGCCAGCAGGCTGTGGGGGGCTGGAGGCTACACCTTC. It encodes CASRLWGAGGYTF.

The CDR3 region is CASSPLLGTGVPEQYF. Written as DNA, the CDR3 is TGTGCCAGCAGCCCCCTCCTGGGGACAGGGGTCCCCGAGCAGTACTTC. The V gene is TRBV5-4, the J gene TRBJ2-7; TRBD1 matches at 10 bases. CDR1 SGHNT and CDR2 YYREEE come from the germline V gene (reference sequence). The CDR3 extends over 16 amino acids. V shed 4 bases, J shed 6 bases, and the junction held 13 bases outside the gene matches.

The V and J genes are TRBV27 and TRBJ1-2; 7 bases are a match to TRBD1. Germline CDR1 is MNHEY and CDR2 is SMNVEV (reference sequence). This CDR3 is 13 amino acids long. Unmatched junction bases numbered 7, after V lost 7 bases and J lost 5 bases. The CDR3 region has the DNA TGTGCCAGCACCAGGGGGAGTGGGTATGGCTACACCTTC. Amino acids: CASTRGSGYGYTF.

CDR3 loop: CASSLGTSGYNEQFF. In DNA, the CDR3 is TGTGCCAGCAGCTTGGGGACTAGCGGTTACAATGAGCAGTTCTTC. The rearrangement uses TRBV5-6 and TRBJ2-1; TRBD2 aligns across 10 bases. V lost 0 bases to trimming and J lost 4 bases; unmatched junction nucleotides: 1. Germline CDR1 reads SGHDT; CDR2 reads YYEEEE. The CDR3 runs 15 residues.

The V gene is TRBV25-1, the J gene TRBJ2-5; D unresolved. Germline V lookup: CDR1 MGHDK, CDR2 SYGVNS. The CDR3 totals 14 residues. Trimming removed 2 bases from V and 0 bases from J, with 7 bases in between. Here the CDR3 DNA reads TGTGCCAGCAGTGAACCCCCGTACCAAGAGACCCAGTACTTC. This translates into CASSEPPYQETQYF.

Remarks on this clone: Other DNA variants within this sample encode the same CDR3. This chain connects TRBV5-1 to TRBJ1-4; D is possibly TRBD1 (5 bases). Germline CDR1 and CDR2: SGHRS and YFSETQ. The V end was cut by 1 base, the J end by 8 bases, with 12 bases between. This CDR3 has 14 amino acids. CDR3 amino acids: CASSLRGAEEKLFF. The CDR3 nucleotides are TGCGCCAGCAGCTTGAGAGGGGCAGAGGAAAAACTGTTTTTT.

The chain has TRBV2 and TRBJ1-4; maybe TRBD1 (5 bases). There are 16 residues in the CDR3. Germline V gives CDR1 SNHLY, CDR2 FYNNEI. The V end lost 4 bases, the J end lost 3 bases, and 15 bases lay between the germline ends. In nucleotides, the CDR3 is TGTGCCAGCAGTGGGGGACTGGGATATTCTAATGAAAAACTGTTTTTT. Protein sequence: CASSGGLGYSNEKLFF.

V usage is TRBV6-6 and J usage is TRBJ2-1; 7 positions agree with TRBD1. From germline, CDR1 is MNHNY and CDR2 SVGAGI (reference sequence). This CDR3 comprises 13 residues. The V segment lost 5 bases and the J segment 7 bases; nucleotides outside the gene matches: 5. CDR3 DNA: TGTGCCAGCAGTGCCGGGACAGATAATGAGCAGTTCTTC. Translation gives CASSAGTDNEQFF.

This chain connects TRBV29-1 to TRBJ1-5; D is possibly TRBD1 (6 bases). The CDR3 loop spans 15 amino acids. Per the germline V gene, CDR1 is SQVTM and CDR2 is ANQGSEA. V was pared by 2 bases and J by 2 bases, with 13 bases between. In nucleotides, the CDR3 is TGCAGCGTTGAACCCAGGGGTTCAGGCAATCAGCCCCAGCATTTT. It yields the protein CSVEPRGSGNQPQHF.

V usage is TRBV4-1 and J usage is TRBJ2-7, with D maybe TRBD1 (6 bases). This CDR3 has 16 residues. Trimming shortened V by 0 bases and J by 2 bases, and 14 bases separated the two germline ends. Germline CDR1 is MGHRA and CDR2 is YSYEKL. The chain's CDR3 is CASSQEGLGGAYEQYF. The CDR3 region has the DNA TGCGCCAGCAGCCAAGAAGGGTTAGGGGGAGCCTACGAGCAGTACTTC.

CDR3 nucleotide sequence: TGTGCCAGCAGTCGACAGGGCCCCGCCGGGGAGCTGTTTTTT. This gives the protein CASSRQGPAGELFF. The chain has TRBV13 and TRBJ2-2, with TRBD1 identical over 7 bases. The ends lost 6 bases at V and 6 bases at J; junction bases unmatched: 7. The CDR3 has 14 amino acids. Germline V lookup: CDR1 PRHDT, CDR2 FYEKMQ (reference sequence).

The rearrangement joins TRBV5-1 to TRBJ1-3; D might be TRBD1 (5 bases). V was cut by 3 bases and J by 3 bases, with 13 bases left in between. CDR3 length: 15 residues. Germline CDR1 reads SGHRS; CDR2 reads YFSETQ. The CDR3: CASSSTGTVGNTIYF. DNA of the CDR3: TGCGCCAGCAGCTCAACCGGGACGGTTGGAAACACCATATATTTT. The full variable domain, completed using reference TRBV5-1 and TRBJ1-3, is KAGVTQTPRYLIKTRGQQVTLSCSPISGHRSVSWYQQTPGQGLQFLFEYFSETQRNKGNFPGRFSGRQFSNSRSEMNVSTLELGDSALYLCASSSTGTVGNTIYFGEGSWLTVV.

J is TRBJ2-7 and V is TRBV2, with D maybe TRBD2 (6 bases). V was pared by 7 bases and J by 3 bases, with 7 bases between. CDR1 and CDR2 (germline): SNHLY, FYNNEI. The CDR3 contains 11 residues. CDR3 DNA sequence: TGTGCCAGCACGCGGGGCTACGAGCAGTACTTC. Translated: CASTRGYEQYF.

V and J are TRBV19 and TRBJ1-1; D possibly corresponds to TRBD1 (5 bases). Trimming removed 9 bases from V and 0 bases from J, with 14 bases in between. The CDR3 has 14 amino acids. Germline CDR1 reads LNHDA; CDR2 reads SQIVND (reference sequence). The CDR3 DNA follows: TGTGCCAGCGGAACTGACAGCATGAACACTGAAGCTTTCTTT. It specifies CASGTDSMNTEAFF.

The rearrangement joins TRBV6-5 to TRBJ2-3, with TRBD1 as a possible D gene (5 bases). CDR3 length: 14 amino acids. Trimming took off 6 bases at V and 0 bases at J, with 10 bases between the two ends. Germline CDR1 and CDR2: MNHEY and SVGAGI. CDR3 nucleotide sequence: TGTGCCAGCAGGACCGCAGGGAGCACAGATACGCAGTATTTT. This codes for CASRTAGSTDTQYF.

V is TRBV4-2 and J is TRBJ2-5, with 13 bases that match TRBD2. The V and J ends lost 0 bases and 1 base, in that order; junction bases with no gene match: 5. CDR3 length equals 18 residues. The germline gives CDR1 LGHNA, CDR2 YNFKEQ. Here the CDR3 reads CASSQDEGTSGVQETQYF. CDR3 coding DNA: TGTGCCAGCAGCCAAGATGAGGGGACTAGCGGGGTCCAAGAGACCCAGTACTTC.

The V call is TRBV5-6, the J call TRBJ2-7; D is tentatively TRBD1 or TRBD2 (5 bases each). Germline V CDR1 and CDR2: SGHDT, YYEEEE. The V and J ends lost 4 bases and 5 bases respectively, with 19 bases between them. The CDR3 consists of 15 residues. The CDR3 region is CASSRPWGYVDEQYF. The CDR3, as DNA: TGTGCCAGCAGCCGGCCGTGGGGGTACGTCGACGAGCAGTACTTC.

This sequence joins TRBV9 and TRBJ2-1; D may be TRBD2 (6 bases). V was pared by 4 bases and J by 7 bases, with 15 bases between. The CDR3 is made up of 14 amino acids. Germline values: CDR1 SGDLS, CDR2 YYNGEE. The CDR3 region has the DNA TGTGCCAGCAGCCCCTCCGGGACTTATAATGAGCAGTTCTTC. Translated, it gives CASSPSGTYNEQFF.

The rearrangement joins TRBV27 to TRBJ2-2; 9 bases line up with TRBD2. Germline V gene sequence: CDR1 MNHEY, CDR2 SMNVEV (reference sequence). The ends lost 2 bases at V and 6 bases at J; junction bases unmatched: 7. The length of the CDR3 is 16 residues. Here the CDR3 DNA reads TGTGCCAGCAGTTTAGCGGGGGGGCAATTCTCCGGGGAGCTGTTTTTT. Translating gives CASSLAGGQFSGELFF.

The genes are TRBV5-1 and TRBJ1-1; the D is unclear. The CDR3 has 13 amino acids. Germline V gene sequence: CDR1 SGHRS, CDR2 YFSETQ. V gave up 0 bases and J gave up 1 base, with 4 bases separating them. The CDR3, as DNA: TGCGCCAGCAGCTTGGGGGGGAACACTGAAGCTTTCTTT. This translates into CASSLGGNTEAFF.

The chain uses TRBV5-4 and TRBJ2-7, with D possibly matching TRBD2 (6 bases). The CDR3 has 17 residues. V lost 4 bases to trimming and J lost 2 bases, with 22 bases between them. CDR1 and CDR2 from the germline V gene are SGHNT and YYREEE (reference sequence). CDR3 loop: CASSPRSGRGVTYEQYF. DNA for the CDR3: TGTGCCAGCAGCCCGAGGAGCGGGCGGGGTGTAACCTACGAGCAGTACTTC.

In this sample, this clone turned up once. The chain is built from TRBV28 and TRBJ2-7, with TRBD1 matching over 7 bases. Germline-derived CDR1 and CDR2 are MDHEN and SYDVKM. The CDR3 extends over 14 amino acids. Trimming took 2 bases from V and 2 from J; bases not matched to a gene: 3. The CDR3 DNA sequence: TGTGCCAGCAGTTTACGGGACAGTACCTACGAGCAGTACTTC. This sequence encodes CASSLRDSTYEQYF.

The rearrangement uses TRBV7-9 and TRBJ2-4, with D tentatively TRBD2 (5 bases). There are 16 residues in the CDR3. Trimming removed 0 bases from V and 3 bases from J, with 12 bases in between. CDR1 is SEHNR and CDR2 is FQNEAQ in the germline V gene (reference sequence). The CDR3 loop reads CASSLAGLKGKNIQYF. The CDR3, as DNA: TGTGCCAGCAGCTTAGCAGGACTTAAAGGCAAAAACATTCAGTACTTC.

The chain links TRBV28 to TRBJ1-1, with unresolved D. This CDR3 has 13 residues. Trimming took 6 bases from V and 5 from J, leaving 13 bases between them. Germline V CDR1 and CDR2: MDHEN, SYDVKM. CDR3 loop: CASRSGFHTEAFF. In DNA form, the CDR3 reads TGTGCCAGCAGGTCCGGGTTTCATACTGAAGCTTTCTTT.

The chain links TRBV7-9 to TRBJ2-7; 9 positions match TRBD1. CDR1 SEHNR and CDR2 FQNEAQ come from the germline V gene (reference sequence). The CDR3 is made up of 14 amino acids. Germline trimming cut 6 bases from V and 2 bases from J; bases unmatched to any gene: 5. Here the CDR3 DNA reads TGTGCCAGCAGTCCCGGGACAGGGCCCTACGAGCAGTACTTC. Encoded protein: CASSPGTGPYEQYF.

Here the CDR3 reads CASSWGRYQETQYF. The CDR3 region has the DNA TGTGCCAGCAGCTGGGGGAGGTACCAAGAGACCCAGTACTTC. The chain joins TRBV7-9 to TRBJ2-5; D might be TRBD2 (6 bases). Germline V gene data show CDR1 as SEHNR and CDR2 as FQNEAQ (reference sequence). The CDR3 has 14 amino acids. Trimming took 4 bases from V and 0 from J, leaving 9 bases between them.